This T cell receptor (beta chain) was sequenced for a study of T cells in Graves' hyperthyroidism and ophthalmopathy. This clonotype was detected many times. This CDR3 region has 16 residues. The ends lost 2 bases at V and 2 bases at J; junction bases unmatched: 5. The germline gives CDR1 SGHTA, CDR2 FQGNSA. Regions amplified from RNA transcripts were the TCR beta CDR3 regions. Using the HTBI primer set, a first-round RT-PCR was run on the TCR CDR3. One entry per CDR3 protein results from TCRdb running MiXCR on the multiplex PCR reads. The sample has 750,000 to 900,000 distinct CDR3 sequences; 38% are singletons.

The receptor comes from a man younger than 35 with Graves' hyperthyroidism. The chain links TRBV7-2 to TRBJ2-2, with 7 bases matching TRBD2. Sequencing was carried out using blood. CDR3 bases: TGTGCCAGCAGCTTAACGAGCGGGGCTAACACCGGGGAGCTGTTTTTT. Its protein is CASSLTSGANTGELFF. The entire variable domain, with the rest obtained from reference TRBV7-2 and TRBJ2-2, is as follows: GAGVSQSPSNKVTEKGKDVELRCDPISGHTALYWYRQSLGQGLEFLIYFQGNSAPDKSGLPSDRFSAERTGGSVSTLTIQRTQQEDSAVYLCASSLTSGANTGELFFGEGSRLTVL.